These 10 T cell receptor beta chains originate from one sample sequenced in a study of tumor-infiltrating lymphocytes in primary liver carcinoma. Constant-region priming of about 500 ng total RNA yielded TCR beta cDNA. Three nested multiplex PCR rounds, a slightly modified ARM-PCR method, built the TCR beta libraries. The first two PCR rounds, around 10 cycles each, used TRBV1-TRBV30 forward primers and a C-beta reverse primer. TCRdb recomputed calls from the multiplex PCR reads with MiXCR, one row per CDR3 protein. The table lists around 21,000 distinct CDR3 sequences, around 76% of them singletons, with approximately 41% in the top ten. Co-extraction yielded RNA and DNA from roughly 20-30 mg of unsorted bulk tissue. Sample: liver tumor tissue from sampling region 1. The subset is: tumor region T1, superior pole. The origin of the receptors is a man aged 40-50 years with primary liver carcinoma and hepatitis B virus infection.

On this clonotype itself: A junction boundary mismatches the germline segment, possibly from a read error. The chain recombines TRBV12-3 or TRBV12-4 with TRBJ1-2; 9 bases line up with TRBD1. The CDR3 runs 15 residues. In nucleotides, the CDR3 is TGTGCCAGCACCCTCGGACAGGGGACAAACTATGGCTACGCCTTC. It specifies CASTLGQGTNYGYAF.

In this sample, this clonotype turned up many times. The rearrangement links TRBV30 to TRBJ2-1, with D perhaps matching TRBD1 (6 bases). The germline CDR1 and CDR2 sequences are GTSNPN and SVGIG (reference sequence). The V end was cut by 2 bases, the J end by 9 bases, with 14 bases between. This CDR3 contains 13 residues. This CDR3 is CAWSRASRGEQFF. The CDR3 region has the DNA TGTGCCTGGAGTCGGGCTAGCAGGGGTGAGCAGTTCTTC. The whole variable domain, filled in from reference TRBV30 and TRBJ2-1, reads SQTIHQWPATLVQPVGSPLSLECTVEGTSNPNLYWYRQAAGRGLQLLFYSVGIGQISSEVPQNLSASRPQDRQFILSSKKLLLSDSGFYLCAWSRASRGEQFFGPGTRLTVL.

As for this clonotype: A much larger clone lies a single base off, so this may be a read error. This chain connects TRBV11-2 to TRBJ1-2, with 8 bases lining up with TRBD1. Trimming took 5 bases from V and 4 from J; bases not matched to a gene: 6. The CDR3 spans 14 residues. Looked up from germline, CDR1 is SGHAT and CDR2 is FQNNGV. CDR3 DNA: TGTGCCAGCAGCCCAACCGACAGGGGCTATGGCTACACCTTC. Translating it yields CASSPTDRGYGYTF.

CDR3: CVISFQGNSRGEQYF. CDR3 coding DNA: TGTGTCATCAGCTTTCAAGGCAACAGTAGGGGCGAGCAGTACTTC. The V call is TRBV7-9, the J call TRBJ2-7; a possible D gene is TRBD1 (5 bases). CDR3 length: 15 amino acids. CDR1 SEHNR and CDR2 FQNEAQ come from the germline V gene (reference sequence).

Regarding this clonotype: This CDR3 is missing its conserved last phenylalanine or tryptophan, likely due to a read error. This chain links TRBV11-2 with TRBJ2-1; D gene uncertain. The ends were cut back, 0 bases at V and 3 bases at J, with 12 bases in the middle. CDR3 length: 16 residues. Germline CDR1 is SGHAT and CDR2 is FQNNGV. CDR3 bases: TGTGCCAGCAGCTTAGAACTGCTTGTTAACTACAATGAGCAGTTCCTC. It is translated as CASSLELLVNYNEQFL.

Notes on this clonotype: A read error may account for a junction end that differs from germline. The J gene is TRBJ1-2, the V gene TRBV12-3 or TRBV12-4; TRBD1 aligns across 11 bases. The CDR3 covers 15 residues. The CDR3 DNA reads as TGTGCCTGCAGCCTAGGACAGGGGGCAAACTATGACTACATCTTC. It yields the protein CACSLGQGANYDYIF.

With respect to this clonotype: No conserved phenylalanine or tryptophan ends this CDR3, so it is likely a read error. Here the CDR3 reads CASSQDQETPYEQYL. CDR3 coding DNA: TGCGCCAGTAGCCAAGATCAGGAGACTCCCTACGAGCAGTACCTC. The V gene is TRBV4-3, the J gene TRBJ2-7; D not certain. CDR1 is LGHNA and CDR2 is YSLEER in the germline V gene. The CDR3 sequence is 15 residues long.

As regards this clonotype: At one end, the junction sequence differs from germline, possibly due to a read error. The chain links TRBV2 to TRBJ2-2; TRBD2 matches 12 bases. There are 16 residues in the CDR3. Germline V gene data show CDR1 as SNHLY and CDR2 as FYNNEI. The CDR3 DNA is TGTGCTAGCAGTGAAACTAGCGGGAGGTTCACCGGGGAGCTGTTATTT. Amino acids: CASSETSGRFTGELLF.

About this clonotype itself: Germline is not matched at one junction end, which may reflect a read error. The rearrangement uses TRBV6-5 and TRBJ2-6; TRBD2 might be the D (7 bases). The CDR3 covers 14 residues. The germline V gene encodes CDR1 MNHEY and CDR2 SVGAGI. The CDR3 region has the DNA TGTGCTAGTAGTTCCGTCGCGGGGGCCAAAGTCCTGACTTTC. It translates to CASSSVAGAKVLTF.

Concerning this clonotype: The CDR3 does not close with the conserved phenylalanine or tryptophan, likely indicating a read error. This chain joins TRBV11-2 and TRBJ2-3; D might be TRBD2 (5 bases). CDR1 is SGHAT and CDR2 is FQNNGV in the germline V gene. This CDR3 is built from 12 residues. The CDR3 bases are TGTTCCAGTAGCGCCAGCACAGATACGCAGTATTTA. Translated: CSSSASTDTQYL.